This TCR beta chain was obtained from a study of shared clonotypes between healthy human individuals. The repertoire was sequenced with immunoSEQ multiplex PCR; TCRdb's copy has only in-frame clones and lacks some. This sample yields approximately 650,000 clones, of which over 95% are seen a single time; 0.11% belongs to the top ten. Per the germline V gene, CDR1 is MGHRA and CDR2 is YSYEKL. V was trimmed by 1 base and J by 6 bases, leaving 10 bases between them. The CDR3 is made up of 13 amino acids. Naive CD8 cells were CD45RO-negative, positively selected for CCR7, excluding terminally differentiated effector memory CD45RA+ cells.

This sequence joins TRBV4-1 and TRBJ2-7; D gene uncertain. Specimen: naive CD8+ T cells sorted from blood. The sequence came from a woman aged 25 to 39 in good health. The CDR3 nucleotides read TGCGCCAGCAGCCAAGGGGCGAGTTCCGAGCAGTACTTC. Its translation is CASSQGASSEQYF.